In its sample, the clone carrying this T cell receptor beta chain was seen many times. The CDR3 has 15 residues. V was trimmed by 5 bases and J by 2 bases, leaving 16 bases between them. Per germline, CDR1 SGHTA and CDR2 FQGNSA. The source of the sample is a study of T-cell reconstitution after alpha-beta-depleted transplantation in children. Preparation of the TCRbeta library used unique molecular identifiers. MiXCR, applied by TCRdb to the PCR reads, yields one record per CDR3 protein. The data show 200,000 to 250,000 distinct CDR3 sequences, 11% seen once. The TCR originated in a child younger than two with acute myeloid leukemia, due to receive a stem cell transplant. The sequencing here drew on PBMCs, taken before TCRalphabeta/CD19-depleted stem cell transplant. The gene calls are TRBV7-2 and TRBJ2-7, with D tentatively TRBD1 (5 bases). In DNA form, the CDR3 reads TGTGCCAGCAGCCCAGCGACAGCGATACCCTACGAGCAGTACTTC. This gives the protein CASSPATAIPYEQYF. The whole variable domain, remainder taken from reference TRBV7-2 and TRBJ2-7, is GAGVSQSPSNKVTEKGKDVELRCDPISGHTALYWYRQSLGQGLEFLIYFQGNSAPDKSGLPSDRFSAERTGGSVSTLTIQRTQQEDSAVYLCASSPATAIPYEQYFGPGTRLTVT.